This TCR beta chain was sequenced in a study of blood T cell repertoires in COVID-19. The CDR3 loop spans 14 amino acids. Germline V gene sequence: CDR1 SEHNR, CDR2 FQNEAQ (reference sequence). V was cut by 6 bases and J by 1 base, with 12 bases left in between. This table comes from immunoSEQ multiplex PCR, and its TCRdb copy is limited to in-frame clones, with some not included. The sample shows just over 70,000 clones, about three quarters of them seen only once. This TCR derives from a woman in her 70s with acute or convalescent COVID-19. The chain combines TRBV7-9 with TRBJ1-2; a possible D gene is TRBD1 (6 bases). Sequencing was done on a sample of peripheral blood. The CDR3 loop is CASRRGGINYGYTF. The CDR3, as DNA: TGTGCCAGCAGGCGGGGGGGCATTAACTATGGCTACACCTTC.